These T cell receptor beta chains were read from a single sample in a study of OX40 agonist ivuxolimab in advanced cancers. Only in-frame clones appear in the TCRdb table, and some are missing; sequencing was by immunoSEQ multiplex PCR. The sample carries about 93,000 clones, about 91% recorded once. The sequencing here drew on CD4+ or CD8+ T cells sorted from blood, taken in a trial of the OX40 agonist ivuxolimab. These TCRs come from an adult with an advanced solid tumor such as melanoma, head and neck, liver or kidney cancer. Both conserved end residues are part of each CDR3. Each record gives: CDR3 protein, CDR3 DNA, CDR3 length, V gene, clone size, D gene, J gene. A D gene is named only where the DNA matches it firmly. Only part of the rows carry a size: once, few, many, or a class if the clone is expanded.

CASSATGDTQYF	TGTGCCAGCAGCGCGACAGGGGATACGCAGTATTTT	12	TRBV9	-	TRBD1	TRBJ2-3
CASSSSGGANTQYF	TGTGCCAGCAGTTCTAGCGGGGGGGCAAATACGCAGTATTTT	14	TRBV7-3	-	TRBD2	TRBJ2-3
CASSLESPFLYGYTF	TGTGCCAGCAGCTTAGAGAGTCCATTCCTATATGGCTACACCTTC	15	TRBV7-9	once	-	TRBJ1-2
CVSSIQNTEAFF	TGTGTCAGTAGTATTCAGAACACTGAAGCTTTCTTT	12	TRBV19	-	-	TRBJ1-1
CASSFLGGIGYTF	TGTGCCAGCAGTTTTTTAGGGGGCATTGGCTACACCTTC	13	TRBV27	-	TRBD1	TRBJ1-2
CASSRPGKGEAFF	TGTGCCAGCAGCCGTCCAGGGAAGGGTGAAGCTTTCTTT	13	TRBV6-6	-	-	TRBJ1-1
CASSLVQGVGNEQFF	TGTGCCAGCAGCTTAGTACAGGGGGTCGGCAATGAGCAGTTCTTC	15	TRBV7-8	-	TRBD1	TRBJ2-1
CSARRGTLQYF	TGCAGTGCTAGACGCGGGACTCTCCAGTATTTT	11	TRBV20-1	-	-	TRBJ2-3
CASSQRDRSYEQYF	TGTGCCAGTAGTCAAAGGGACAGGAGCTACGAGCAGTACTTC	14	TRBV19	-	TRBD1	TRBJ2-7
CAWSLPSTYQPQHF	TGTGCCTGGAGCCTCCCCTCGACTTATCAGCCCCAGCATTTT	14	TRBV30	-	-	TRBJ1-5
CASGRDNSYEQYF	TGTGCCAGCGGCCGGGACAACTCCTACGAGCAGTACTTC	13	TRBV2	once	-	TRBJ2-7
CASSLLGLGTGELFF	TGTGCCAGCAGCCTCCTCGGACTGGGAACCGGGGAGCTGTTTTTT	15	TRBV5-6	-	-	TRBJ2-2
CASSVGAGRMQETQYF	TGTGCCAGCAGCGTAGGTGCAGGGAGGATGCAAGAGACCCAGTACTTC	16	TRBV9	once	-	TRBJ2-5
CASSTQDRGGNQPQHF	TGTGCCAGTAGTACCCAGGACAGGGGCGGCAATCAGCCCCAGCATTTT	16	TRBV19	-	TRBD1	TRBJ1-5
CASSPPNPGQNNSPLHF	TGTGCCAGCTCTCCTCCTAATCCGGGACAGAATAATTCACCCCTCCACTTT	17	TRBV18	-	TRBD1	TRBJ1-6
CASSLEGSNSPLHF	TGTGCCAGCAGCTTAGAGGGTTCTAATTCACCCCTCCACTTT	14	TRBV11-3	-	-	TRBJ1-6
CASSLDIPIAGGGEQFF	TGTGCCAGCAGCTTAGATATCCCGATAGCGGGGGGGGGTGAGCAGTTCTTC	17	TRBV11-3	once	TRBD2	TRBJ2-1
CASSASGTVYEQYF	TGTGCCAGCAGTGCTTCCGGGACGGTATACGAGCAGTACTTC	14	TRBV6-1	-	-	TRBJ2-7
CASSLSGVLETQYF	TGTGCCAGTAGTTTGTCCGGCGTTCTCGAGACCCAGTACTTC	14	TRBV19	-	-	TRBJ2-5
CASSHSAGDTQPQHF	TGTGCCAGCAGCCATAGCGCAGGGGACACTCAGCCCCAGCATTTT	15	TRBV5-8	-	-	TRBJ1-5
CASSSSGGPNNEQFF	TGTGCCAGCAGCTCTAGCGGGGGGCCGAACAATGAGCAGTTCTTC	15	TRBV6-4	-	TRBD2	TRBJ2-1
CASSLGRTSGTGELFF	TGTGCCAGCAGCTTAGGCCGGACTAGCGGCACCGGGGAGCTGTTTTTT	16	TRBV11-3	-	TRBD2	TRBJ2-2
CASSVGIYNEQFF	TGTGCCAGCAGTGTGGGTATCTACAATGAGCAGTTCTTC	13	TRBV6-4	-	-	TRBJ2-1
CASSLPGLAARSIRGQYF	TGTGCCAGCAGCCTTCCGGGACTAGCCGCCCGGAGTATACGAGGGCAGTACTTC	18	TRBV7-4	-	TRBD2	TRBJ2-7
CASSEILTGYEQYF	TGTGCCAGCAGTGAAATCTTGACAGGGTACGAGCAGTACTTC	14	TRBV6-5	-	TRBD1	TRBJ2-7
CASSELGTASYEQYF	TGTGCCAGCAGTGAACTAGGGACGGCCTCCTACGAGCAGTACTTC	15	TRBV6-1	-	-	TRBJ2-7
CASSESSGRGKGPGYEQYF	TGCGCCAGCAGTGAGTCTTCAGGCAGGGGGAAAGGGCCGGGCTACGAGCAGTACTTC	19	TRBV10-1	-	TRBD1	TRBJ2-7
CASSAAGVVNEQFF	TGTGCCAGCAGCGCCGCGGGAGTGGTCAATGAGCAGTTCTTC	14	TRBV9	-	TRBD2	TRBJ2-1
CASSLGGPSSGNTIYF	TGTGCCAGCAGCTTGGGGGGTCCGAGCTCTGGAAACACCATATATTTT	16	TRBV4-2	-	-	TRBJ1-3
CASSLASQGDRARYGYTF	TGTGCCAGCAGCTTAGCTAGTCAGGGGGACAGGGCTCGGTATGGCTACACCTTC	18	TRBV7-8	-	TRBD1	TRBJ1-2
CASSSVHIAKETQYF	TGTGCCAGCAGCTCCGTGCACATCGCTAAGGAGACCCAGTACTTC	15	TRBV11-3	once	-	TRBJ2-5
CASAGNSETQYF	TGTGCCAGCGCGGGTAACAGCGAGACCCAGTACTTC	12	TRBV27	few	-	TRBJ2-5
CASSEPGAPTQETQYF	TGTGCCAGCAGTGAACCGGGAGCTCCCACACAAGAGACCCAGTACTTC	16	TRBV6-1	-	-	TRBJ2-5
CASSLGAAGNEQFF	TGCGCCAGCAGCTTAGGGGCCGCAGGCAATGAGCAGTTCTTC	14	TRBV5-1	-	-	TRBJ2-1
CASSEGGTVNQPQHF	TGTGCCAGCAGTGAAGGGGGGACAGTCAATCAGCCCCAGCATTTT	15	TRBV6-4	-	TRBD1	TRBJ1-5
CASSSTGEYTEAFF	TGTGCCAGCAGTTCCACAGGGGAGTACACTGAAGCTTTCTTT	14	TRBV7-6	-	TRBD1	TRBJ1-1
CASSLGQYVETQYF	TGCGCCAGCAGCTTGGGTCAATATGTCGAGACCCAGTACTTC	14	TRBV5-1	-	-	TRBJ2-5
CASTYADSQETQYF	TGTGCCAGCACGTACGCAGACAGTCAAGAGACCCAGTACTTC	14	TRBV6-6	-	-	TRBJ2-5
CASSVGGQSYGYTF	TGTGCCAGCAGCGTGGGGGGACAGAGCTATGGCTACACCTTC	14	TRBV4-2	once	TRBD1	TRBJ1-2